This T cell receptor beta chain comes out of a study of cytomegalovirus exposure and HLA in healthy donors. CDR1 and CDR2 (germline): SQVTM, ANQGSEA. V lost 3 bases and J lost 8, with 16 bases in between. This CDR3 has 14 amino acids. Primers: 60 Vbeta forward and 13 Jbeta reverse. Sequenced by immunoSEQ multiplex PCR; TCRdb stores in-frame clones only, minus some. The sample includes roughly 120,000 clones, 73% of them seen just once. The gene calls are TRBV29-1 and TRBJ1-4, with D hard to call. Sequenced material: PBMCs. The sequence derives from a man aged 60 to 75 in good health and CMV-seropositive. The CDR3 nucleotides read TGCAGCGTTGACGAGGGTCCGGGAGGAGAAAAACTGTTTTTT. This encodes CSVDEGPGGEKLFF.